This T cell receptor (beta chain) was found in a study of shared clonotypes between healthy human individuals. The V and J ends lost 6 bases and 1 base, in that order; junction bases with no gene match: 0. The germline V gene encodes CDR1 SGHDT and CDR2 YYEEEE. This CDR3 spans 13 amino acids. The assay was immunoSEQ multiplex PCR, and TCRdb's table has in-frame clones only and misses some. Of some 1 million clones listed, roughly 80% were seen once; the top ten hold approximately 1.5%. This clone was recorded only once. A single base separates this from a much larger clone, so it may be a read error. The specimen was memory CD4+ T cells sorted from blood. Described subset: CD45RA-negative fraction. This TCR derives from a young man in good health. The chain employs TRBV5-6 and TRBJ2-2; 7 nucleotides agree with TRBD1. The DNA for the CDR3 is TGTGCCAGCAACAGGGGGAACACCGGGGAGCTGTTTTTT. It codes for CASNRGNTGELFF.